A single sample gave rise to the 30 T cell receptor beta chains below, sequenced in a study of tumor-infiltrating lymphocytes in glioblastoma multiforme. Multiple V-beta primers and a C-beta primer amplified TCRB from RNA. TCRdb re-called the multiplex PCR reads with MiXCR, one entry per CDR3 protein. The table records about 13,000 distinct CDR3 sequences, 66% of them present only once. Sequenced sample: brain tumor tissue. All receptors derive from a male donor with glioblastoma.

The J gene is TRBJ1-2, the V gene TRBV4-2, with D perhaps matching TRBD1 (6 bases). The germline V gene encodes CDR1 LGHNA and CDR2 YNFKEQ. This CDR3 spans 15 amino acids. V gave up 0 bases and J gave up 8 bases, with 16 bases separating them. CDR3: CASSQDRTVGMGYTF. The DNA of the CDR3 is TGTGCCAGCAGCCAAGATAGGACAGTAGGGATGGGCTACACCTTC.

The rearrangement uses TRBV11-1 and TRBJ2-7; TRBD1 matches at 8 bases. Germline V gives CDR1 SGHAT, CDR2 FQDESV (reference sequence). The CDR3 sequence is 14 residues long. The V and J ends lost 4 bases and 4 bases, in that order; junction bases with no gene match: 6. CDR3 in DNA: TGTGCCAGCAGCTCCAATCAGGGGGCTTACGAGCAGTACTTC. Protein product: CASSSNQGAYEQYF.

With respect to this clonotype: Given a much more abundant clone one base away, this may be a read error. The chain combines TRBV7-2 with TRBJ2-2, with 8 nucleotides matching TRBD1. The CDR3 totals 16 residues. The germline CDR1 and CDR2 sequences are SGHTA and FQGNSA. The V gene end was trimmed by 4 bases and the J gene end by 1 base; junction bases not matched to a gene: 5. For the CDR3, the DNA is TGTGCCAGCAGCTCGAGCGGACAGGGGAACACCGGGGAGCTGTTTTTT. Its protein product is CASSSSGQGNTGELFF.

This chain links TRBV6-1 with TRBJ2-3; no clear D gene. The germline gives CDR1 MNHNS, CDR2 SASEGT. This CDR3 is built from 13 residues. The CDR3: CVSGEYRLHTQYF. CDR3 bases: TGTGTCAGTGGTGAATACCGCCTCCATACGCAGTATTTT.

Concerning this clonotype: A read error may produce the germline difference seen at one junction end. This chain connects TRBV13 to TRBJ2-1, with a tentative D call TRBD2 (6 bases). The CDR3 contains 16 residues. Per the germline V gene, CDR1 is PRHDT and CDR2 is FYEKMQ (reference sequence). The CDR3 spells CTSSTRVAERHNEQFF. DNA of the CDR3: TGTACCAGCAGCACCCGAGTAGCGGAGCGTCACAATGAGCAGTTCTTC.

About this clonotype: The junction departs from the called germline gene at one end, perhaps through a read error. J is TRBJ1-4 and V is TRBV29-1; D is uncertain. This CDR3 spans 11 amino acids. CDR1 and CDR2 from the germline V gene are SQVTM and ANQGSEA. The CDR3 reads CNVTYGEKLFF. CDR3 nucleotide sequence: TGCAACGTTACTTATGGCGAAAAGCTGTTTTTT.

On this clonotype itself: This is likely a read error, given that the CDR3 carries no conserved phenylalanine or tryptophan at its end. It is unclear where the CDR3 begins or ends on the DNA, so no DNA is shown, and the CDR3 is as TCRdb lists it. The chain links TRBV20-1 to TRBJ2-2; the DNA was not used to check the table's D call, TRBD2. The CDR3 length equals 12 residues, ends included. From germline, CDR1 is DFQATT and CDR2 SNEGSKA (reference sequence). CDR3: CSVLADGGELLI.

As for this clonotype: The junction departs from germline at one end; a sequencing error may be responsible. The genes are TRBV5-4 and TRBJ2-5; D may be TRBD2 (7 bases). Per the germline V gene, CDR1 is SGHNT and CDR2 is YYREEE (reference sequence). The CDR3 has 15 amino acids. The CDR3 loop is CASSPNKGGGETHYF. CDR3 DNA: TGTGCCAGCAGCCCGAACAAAGGGGGGGGGGAGACCCATTACTTC.

In regard to this clonotype: An end of the junction differs from the germline gene, which may be a read error. This chain connects TRBV11-2 to TRBJ2-3; 9 bases map to TRBD2. Germline CDR1 reads SGHAT; CDR2 reads FQNNGV. CDR3 length: 16 residues. The CDR3 DNA reads TGTGCCTGCAGCTCCTGGCCGACTAGCGGCATAGATACGCAATATTTT. This codes for CACSSWPTSGIDTQYF.

In the case of this clonotype: A junction boundary mismatches the germline segment, possibly from a read error. This rearrangement joins TRBV11-1 to TRBJ2-7; TRBD1 matches 10 bases. The CDR3 sequence is 16 residues long. In germline, CDR1 is SGHAT, CDR2 FQDESV (reference sequence). The CDR3 is CANSLGRLDRGYEQYF. In nucleotides, the CDR3 is TGTGCCAACAGCTTGGGGCGTCTGGACAGGGGGTACGAGCAGTACTTC.

Sample share makes this clonotype medium-sized. This chain's CDR3 is CASSDDRVSNQPQHF. The CDR3 DNA reads TGTGCCAGCAGTGACGACAGGGTTAGCAATCAGCCCCAGCATTTT. This chain connects TRBV12-3 or TRBV12-4 to TRBJ1-5; TRBD1 matches at 7 bases. This CDR3 comprises 15 residues. After removal of 5 bases from V and 0 bases from J, the junction contained 4 bases not matched to a gene.

This clonotype came up once. One end of the junction does not line up with germline, which may come from a read error. The gene calls are TRBV29-1 and TRBJ2-1; D is uncertain. Germline CDR1 is SQVTM and CDR2 is ANQGSEA. The CDR3 is 15 residues long. Here the CDR3 reads CSVEPGPGSSNEPFF. The CDR3 DNA reads as TGCAGCGTCGAGCCGGGCCCCGGGTCCTCCAATGAGCCGTTCTTC.

Turning to this clonotype: The junction does not match germline at one end; this may be a read error. V usage is TRBV7-9 and J usage is TRBJ2-2, with D unresolved. Germline values: CDR1 SEHNR, CDR2 FQNEAQ (reference sequence). The CDR3 totals 15 residues. The CDR3 DNA sequence: TGTGCCGGCAGCTTAGAAGAGGTTGGCACCTGGGAGCTGTTTTTT. This translates into CAGSLEEVGTWELFF.

A few counts support this clonotype. V and J are TRBV6-5 and TRBJ2-1; D might be TRBD1 or TRBD2, each matching 5 bases. Germline V gene lookup returns CDR1 MNHEY and CDR2 SVGAGI. V shed 2 bases and J shed 9 bases, with 14 bases lying between them. The CDR3 extends over 14 amino acids. CDR3 loop: CASSYGAGIGEQFF. As DNA, the CDR3 is TGTGCCAGCAGTTACGGGGCGGGCATCGGTGAGCAGTTCTTC.

The chain combines TRBV29-1 with TRBJ1-1; tentatively, D is TRBD1 (5 bases). The CDR3 has 13 residues. Germline CDR1 reads SQVTM; CDR2 reads ANQGSEA. Trimming stripped 3 bases from V and 1 base from J, with 9 bases between. The CDR3 loop reads CSVEGTPNTEAFF. The CDR3, as DNA: TGCAGCGTTGAGGGGACTCCGAACACTGAAGCTTTCTTT.

Turning to this clonotype: One end of the junction fails to match germline, which may point to a read error. The rearrangement links TRBV5-4 to TRBJ1-1; D unresolved. Looked up from germline, CDR1 is SGHNT and CDR2 is YYREEE (reference sequence). The CDR3 spans 13 residues. CDR3 in DNA: TGTGCCGGCAGCATTGACAAGAACACTGAAGCTCTCTTT. This encodes CAGSIDKNTEALF.

On this clonotype itself: This likely comes from a read error, as the CDR3 has no conserved phenylalanine or tryptophan at its end. The DNA is left out, because the CDR3 cannot be placed on it with certainty; the CDR3 is given as TCRdb lists it. This chain connects TRBV7-9 to TRBJ2-7. The length of the CDR3 is 12 amino acids, counting both ends. Germline V lookup: CDR1 SEHNR, CDR2 FQNEAQ (reference sequence). The chain's CDR3 is CASSLGTYEQCL.

Comment on this clonotype: One end of the junction is discordant with germline, which a read error may explain. The chain links TRBV20-1 to TRBJ1-1; 9 bases agree with TRBD1. This CDR3 has 14 amino acids. Germline CDR1 reads DFQATT; CDR2 reads SNEGSKA (reference sequence). The CDR3 bases are TGCAGTGCGTGGAGACAGGGGGTAAACACTGAGGCTTTCTTT. Translated, it gives CSAWRQGVNTEAFF.

This clonotype came up many times. This sequence joins TRBV20-1 and TRBJ2-3; D is unclear. Germline values: CDR1 DFQATT, CDR2 SNEGSKA (reference sequence). The CDR3 is made up of 11 amino acids. The germline V and J ends were trimmed by 8 bases and 1 base, with 7 bases remaining between them. CDR3 DNA sequence: TGCAGTACTCAGCGCACAGATACGCAGTATTTT. Amino acid sequence: CSTQRTDTQYF.

This clonotype was recorded once. The rearrangement joins TRBV28 to TRBJ2-5; the match to TRBD2 covers 7 bases. Trimming took 4 bases from V and 7 from J; bases not matched to a gene: 12. The CDR3 is made up of 15 amino acids. Germline V gives CDR1 MDHEN, CDR2 SYDVKM. For the CDR3, the DNA is TGTGCCAGCAGTTCGCCGGGACTATCGGAAGGGACCCAGTACTTC. Translated, it gives CASSSPGLSEGTQYF.

A remark on this clonotype: A read error may account for a junction end that differs from germline. The J gene is TRBJ2-7, the V gene TRBV12-3 or TRBV12-4; D gene ambiguous. The CDR3 runs to 13 residues. CDR3 amino acids: CASSRLDGNELYF. In DNA form, the CDR3 reads TGTGCCAGCAGTCGACTGGACGGAAACGAGCTGTACTTC.

Worth noting for this clonotype: The conserved final phenylalanine or tryptophan is absent from the CDR3, which likely points to a read error. The rearrangement links TRBV29-1 to TRBJ2-5, with 7 bases lining up with TRBD2. The CDR3 has 14 residues. Germline CDR1 SQVTM, CDR2 ANQGSEA. V was pared by 7 bases and J by 2 bases, with 10 bases of the junction left unmatched. The CDR3 sequence is CSAGGVAPQETQYS. In DNA form, the CDR3 reads TGCAGCGCTGGGGGGGTGGCCCCGCAAGAGACCCAGTACTCC.

This clonotype rates as medium-sized. The V call is TRBV6-1, the J call TRBJ2-7; D uncertain. V dropped 8 bases and J dropped 0 bases, with 17 bases sitting between them. The CDR3 has 15 amino acids. The V gene's germline CDR1 is MNHNS and CDR2 SASEGT. The CDR3 DNA reads TGTGCCAGCGAACTCCATGGGGATAGCTCCTACGAGCAGTACTTC. Translated, it gives CASELHGDSSYEQYF.

Remarks on this clonotype: The missing conserved phenylalanine or tryptophan at the end of this CDR3 makes a read error likely. The chain combines TRBV12-3 or TRBV12-4 with TRBJ2-3; D unclear. The CDR3 covers 12 residues. The CDR3 sequence: CASCLATDTQYL. In DNA, the CDR3 is TGTGCCAGCTGTTTGGCTACAGATACGCAGTATTTG.

This clonotype was detected many times. This rearrangement joins TRBV11-3 to TRBJ2-5; possibly TRBD1 for D (6 bases). The germline CDR1 and CDR2 sequences are SGHNT and YENEEA. V lost 0 bases and J 7 bases, leaving 18 bases between the germline ends. The CDR3 has 16 residues. The CDR3, as DNA: TGTGCCAGCAGCTTAGATCAAGGACAGCCCCTTTGGACCCAGTACTTC. Its protein product is CASSLDQGQPLWTQYF. The whole variable domain, remainder taken from reference TRBV11-3 and TRBJ2-5, is EAGVVQSPRYKIIEKKQPVAFWCNPISGHNTLYWYLQNLGQGPELLIRYENEEAVDDSQLPKDRFSAERLKGVDSTLKIQPAELGDSAVYLCASSLDQGQPLWTQYFGPGTRLLVL.

To note about this clonotype: Because it lacks the conserved phenylalanine or tryptophan at the end, this CDR3 is likely a read error. It is unclear where the CDR3 begins or ends on the DNA, so no DNA is shown, and the CDR3 is as TCRdb lists it. CDR3 protein: CASSLNYYNEQFL. This chain links TRBV11-3 with TRBJ2-1. The CDR3 is 13 amino acids in total, end residues counted. The germline gives CDR1 SGHNT, CDR2 YENEEA.

The J gene is TRBJ2-1, the V gene TRBV29-1; TRBD2 aligns across 13 bases. Germline V CDR1 and CDR2: SQVTM, ANQGSEA. The CDR3 runs to 14 residues. With V trimmed by 5 bases and J by 8 bases, 6 bases remained unmatched. CDR3 amino acids: CSVRTSGRTDEQFF. The CDR3 region has the DNA TGCAGCGTTCGGACTAGCGGGAGAACGGATGAGCAGTTCTTC.

This clonotype was seen only a few times. The V call is TRBV6-2 or TRBV6-3, the J call TRBJ1-5, with D possibly matching TRBD1 (6 bases). CDR3 size: 13 residues. The germline gives CDR1 MNHEY, CDR2 SVGEGT. Trimming removed 7 bases at V and 5 bases at J, with 12 bases between. In nucleotides, the CDR3 is TGTGCCAGCACCGTGGACAGCCATCAGCCCCAGCATTTT. It encodes CASTVDSHQPQHF.

The table lists this clonotype with a few counts. J is TRBJ2-1 and V is TRBV20-1; possibly TRBD2 for D (6 bases). V was pared by 2 bases and J by 6 bases, with 14 bases between. The germline V gene has CDR1 DFQATT and CDR2 SNEGSKA (reference sequence). The CDR3 contains 14 residues. The CDR3 DNA follows: TGCAGTGCTAGAAAGGCGGGGAACGCCAATGAGCAGTTCTTC. Translation gives CSARKAGNANEQFF.

This chain uses TRBV12-3 or TRBV12-4 with TRBJ1-5; D is perhaps TRBD1 (6 bases). The CDR3 is 15 residues long. The germline V and J ends were trimmed by 3 bases and 2 bases, with 11 bases remaining between them. CDR3 residues: CASSLGGSGNQPQHF. The CDR3 DNA reads TGTGCCAGCAGTTTGGGGGGCTCGGGCAATCAGCCCCAGCATTTT.